This T cell receptor (beta chain) was observed in a study of T cells in Graves' hyperthyroidism and ophthalmopathy. Overall study context: The authors collected peripheral blood at initial diagnosis, before any treatment.

Amplified TCR beta CDR3 regions came from RNA transcripts. HTBI primers were employed in a first-round RT-PCR of the TCR CDR3. Via MiXCR, TCRdb re-called the multiplex PCR reads, giving one row per CDR3 protein. Seen here are 470,000 or so distinct CDR3 sequences, more than 20% observed once, and the top ten hold about 26%. Germline V gene sequence: CDR1 DFQATT, CDR2 SNEGSKA (reference sequence). V lost 0 bases and J lost 1, with 16 bases in between. There are 16 residues in the CDR3. Ten or more counts support this clonotype. No antigen is known for it. Stable hyperthyroidism: no ophthalmopathy progression over 18 months of follow-up. Broader study findings: Most thyroid clonotypes expanded above 0.001 were also detected in blood.

The chain is built from TRBV20-1 and TRBJ2-7; the D call may be TRBD1 or TRBD2 (6 bases each). The sequence was collected from a man younger than 35 with Graves' hyperthyroidism. Sample: blood. CDR3 amino acids: CSARDQGRGPSYEQYF. Here the CDR3 DNA reads TGCAGTGCTAGAGATCAGGGGCGGGGCCCTTCCTACGAGCAGTACTTC.